The TCR beta chain described here comes from a study of blood T cell repertoires in COVID-19. The CDR3 sequence is 13 residues long. V was pared by 6 bases and J by 5 bases, with 13 bases between. Germline CDR1 reads LNHNV; CDR2 reads YYDKDF (reference sequence). Profiled with immunoSEQ multiplex PCR; TCRdb holds only in-frame clones, not every one. The sample holds roughly 100,000 clones; less than 90% are singletons and the top ten take roughly 1.9%. J is TRBJ1-1 and V is TRBV15, with D uncertain. Sequencing was carried out using peripheral blood. The TCR originated in a man between 70 and 80 years old with active or convalescent COVID-19. The CDR3, as DNA: TGTGCCACCAGTGCCAGGTCACGGACTGAAGCTTTCTTT. Its protein product is CATSARSRTEAFF.